This TCR beta chain comes out of a study of blood T cell repertoires in COVID-19 (TCRdb year 2020). Turning to the overall study: Samples from collaborators originated in the United States, Italy and Spain and spanned both the acute and convalescent phases of COVID-19. The prospective study material was composed of cDNA or gDNA derived from T cells, B-cell-depleted T cells, or PBMCs. Deeply sampled blood TCRbeta repertoires from subjects exposed to, actively infected with, or recovered from COVID-19 were included in the dataset. The repertoires were released in a freely available public database meant as a resource for research on the immune response to SARS-CoV-2. The samples were drawn from two sources: the first 160 participants of the ongoing ImmuneRACE study, and approximately 1,300 subjects contributed by 6 global collaborators. The sample metadata nearly always contained a de-identified subject ID, COVID-19 status, age in years and sex. Where available, HLA class I and class II types were taken from metadata supplied by the sample provider and were not determined by assay-based typing.

TCRbeta CDR3 regions were amplified from genomic DNA using the immunoSEQ Assay, a bias-controlled multiplex PCR. From the authors' description of their analysis: The number of nucleated cells in each sample was estimated from the amplification of reference gene primers within the assay. To quantify the absolute abundance of each unique TCRbeta CDR3 rearrangement, sequence reads were collapsed and filtered. For each sample, productive Simpson clonality was calculated as the square root of Simpson's diversity index across productive rearrangements. The immuneACCESS repertoire file appears here via TCRdb, limited to in-frame rearrangements. These files lack a portion of the clones; in checked studies, under half of the deficit traces to unresolved V genes, and the cause of the others is not known. V and J calls and clone size come straight from that table; D and trimming were deduced from the DNA. The sample table contains approximately 160,000 clones; only one count was recorded for more than 80% of them. In total, the top ten clones hold roughly 10% of the sample.

Whole blood was collected in K2EDTA tubes by collaborating institutions according to the institutions' own protocols. For TCRbeta analysis, collaborators shipped samples as frozen whole blood, isolated PBMCs, or DNA extracted from either of those sample types. Comments on this clone: Its antigen is not yet known. Base quality data are lacking; no much larger clone is found one base away.

What the authors observed across the whole study: How much clinical and demographic metadata was included differed by source and by participant, and the metadata was provided uncurated.

V lost 0 bases and J lost 1 base; the stretch between them is 6 bases long. Per the germline V gene (reference sequence), SGHKS is the CDR1 and YYEKEE is the CDR2. The CDR3 has 14 amino acids, counting the end cysteine and phenylalanine. Just the 42-base CDR3 DNA is kept, in frame starting at base 1. The source of this sequence is a human donor in a cohort sampled during active COVID-19. The sequenced material came from peripheral blood. The sequence joins TRBV5-5 to TRBJ2-3, with the D gene too uncertain to name. Here is the DNA: TGTGCCAGCAGCTTGGGCCCGGGCACAGATACGCAGTATTTT. Translation gives CASSLGPGTDTQYF.